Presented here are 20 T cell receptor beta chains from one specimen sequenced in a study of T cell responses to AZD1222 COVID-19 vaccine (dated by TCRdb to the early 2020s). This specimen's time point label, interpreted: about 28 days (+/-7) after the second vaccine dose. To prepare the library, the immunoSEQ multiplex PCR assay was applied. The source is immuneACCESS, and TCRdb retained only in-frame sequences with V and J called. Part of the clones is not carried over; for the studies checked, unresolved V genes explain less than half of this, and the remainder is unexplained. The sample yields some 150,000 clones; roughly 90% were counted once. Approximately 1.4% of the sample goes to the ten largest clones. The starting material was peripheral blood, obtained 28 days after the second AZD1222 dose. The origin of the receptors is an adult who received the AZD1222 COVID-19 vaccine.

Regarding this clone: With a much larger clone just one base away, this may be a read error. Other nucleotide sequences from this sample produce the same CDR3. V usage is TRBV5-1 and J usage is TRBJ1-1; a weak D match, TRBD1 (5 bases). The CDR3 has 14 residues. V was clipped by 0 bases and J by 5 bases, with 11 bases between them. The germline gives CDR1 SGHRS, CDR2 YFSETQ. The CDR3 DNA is TGCGCCAGCAGCTTGGCCGGGGGGTATACTGAAGCTTTCTTT. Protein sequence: CASSLAGGYTEAFF.

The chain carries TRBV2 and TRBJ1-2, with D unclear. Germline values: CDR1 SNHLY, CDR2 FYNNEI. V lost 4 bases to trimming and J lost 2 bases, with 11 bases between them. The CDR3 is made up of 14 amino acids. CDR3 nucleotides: TGTGCCAGCAGTGTCGGGTCGGGGAACTATGGCTACACCTTC. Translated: CASSVGSGNYGYTF.

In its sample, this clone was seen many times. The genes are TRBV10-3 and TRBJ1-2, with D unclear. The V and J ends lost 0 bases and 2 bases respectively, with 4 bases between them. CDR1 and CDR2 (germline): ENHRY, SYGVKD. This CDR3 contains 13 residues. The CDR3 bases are TGTGCCATCAGTGAGTCGGACAACTATGGCTACACCTTC. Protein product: CAISESDNYGYTF.

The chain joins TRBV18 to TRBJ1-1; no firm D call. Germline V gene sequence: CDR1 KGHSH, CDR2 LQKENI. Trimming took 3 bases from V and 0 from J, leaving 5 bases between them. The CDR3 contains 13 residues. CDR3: CASSPLLNTEAFF. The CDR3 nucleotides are TGTGCCAGCTCACCTCTGTTGAACACTGAAGCTTTCTTT.

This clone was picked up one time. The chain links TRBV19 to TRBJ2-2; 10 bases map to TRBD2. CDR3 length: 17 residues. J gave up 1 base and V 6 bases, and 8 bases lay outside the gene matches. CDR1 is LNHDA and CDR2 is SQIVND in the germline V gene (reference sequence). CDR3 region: CASRDLLAGLNTGELFF. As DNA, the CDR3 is TGTGCCAGTAGGGATCTACTAGCGGGGCTGAACACCGGGGAGCTGTTTTTT.

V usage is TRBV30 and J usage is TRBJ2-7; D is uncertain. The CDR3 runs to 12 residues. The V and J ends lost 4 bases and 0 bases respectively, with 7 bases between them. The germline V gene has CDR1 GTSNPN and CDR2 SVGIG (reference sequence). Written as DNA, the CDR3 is TGTGCCTGGATGTCGGACTCCTACGAGCAGTACTTC. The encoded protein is CAWMSDSYEQYF.

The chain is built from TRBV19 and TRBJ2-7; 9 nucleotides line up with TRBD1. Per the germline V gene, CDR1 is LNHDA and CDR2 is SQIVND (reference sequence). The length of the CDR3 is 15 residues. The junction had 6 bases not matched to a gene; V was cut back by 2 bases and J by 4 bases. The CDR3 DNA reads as TGTGCCAGTAGTATATGGACAGGGGAGTCGTACGAGCAGTACTTC. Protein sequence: CASSIWTGESYEQYF.

The DNA for the CDR3 is TGTGCCAGCAGTGATCTTTTGCTGAGTGCTTCCACTGAAGCTTTCTTT. This sequence encodes CASSDLLLSASTEAFF. This chain uses TRBV2 with TRBJ1-1; D is undetermined. Trimming stripped 3 bases from V and 4 bases from J, with 18 bases between. The CDR3 length is 16 residues. Germline V CDR1 and CDR2: SNHLY, FYNNEI. Drawing the rest from reference TRBV2 and TRBJ1-1, the complete variable domain is EPEVTQTPSHQVTQMGQEVILRCVPISNHLYFYWYRQILGQKVEFLVSFYNNEISEKSEIFDDQFSVERPDGSNFTLKIRSTKLEDSAMYFCASSDLLLSASTEAFFGQGTRLTVV.

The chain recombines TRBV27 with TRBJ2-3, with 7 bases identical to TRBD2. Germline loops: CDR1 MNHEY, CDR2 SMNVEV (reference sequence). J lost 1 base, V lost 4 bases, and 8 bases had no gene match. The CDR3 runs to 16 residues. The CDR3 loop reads CASSSTLTSGTDTQYF. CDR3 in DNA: TGTGCCAGCAGTTCTACACTAACTAGCGGCACAGATACGCAGTATTTT.

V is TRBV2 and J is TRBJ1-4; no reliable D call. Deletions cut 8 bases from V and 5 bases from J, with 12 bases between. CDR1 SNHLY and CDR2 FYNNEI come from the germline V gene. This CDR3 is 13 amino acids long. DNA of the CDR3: TGTGCCAGCGTCGGCGGGGAAAATGAAAAACTGTTTTTT. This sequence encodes CASVGGENEKLFF.

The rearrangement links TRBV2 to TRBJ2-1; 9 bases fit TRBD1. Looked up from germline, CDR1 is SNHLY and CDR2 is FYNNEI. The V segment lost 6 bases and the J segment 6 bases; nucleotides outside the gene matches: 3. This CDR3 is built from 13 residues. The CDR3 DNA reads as TGTGCCAGCAGCCAGGACAGGGGCAATGAGCAGTTCTTC. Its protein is CASSQDRGNEQFF.

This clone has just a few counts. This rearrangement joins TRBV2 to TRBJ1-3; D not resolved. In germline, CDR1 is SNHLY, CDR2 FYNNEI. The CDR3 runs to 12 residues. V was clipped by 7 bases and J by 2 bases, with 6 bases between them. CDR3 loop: CASTETGNTIYF. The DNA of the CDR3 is TGTGCCAGCACGGAAACTGGAAACACCATATATTTT.

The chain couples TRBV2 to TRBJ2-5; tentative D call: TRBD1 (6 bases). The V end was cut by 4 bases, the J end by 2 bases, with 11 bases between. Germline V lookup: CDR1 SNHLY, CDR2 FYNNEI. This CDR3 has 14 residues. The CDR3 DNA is TGTGCCAGCAGTGCGACAGGTTTACAAGAGACCCAGTACTTC. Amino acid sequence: CASSATGLQETQYF.

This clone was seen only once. CDR3 protein: CASSLQGYAQYF. The CDR3 DNA is TGTGCCAGCAGTTTACAGGGGTATGCGCAGTATTTT. The chain has TRBV28 and TRBJ2-3, with D possibly being TRBD1 (6 bases). V dropped 2 bases and J dropped 10 bases, with 10 bases sitting between them. This CDR3 comprises 12 residues. The germline V gene encodes CDR1 MDHEN and CDR2 SYDVKM.

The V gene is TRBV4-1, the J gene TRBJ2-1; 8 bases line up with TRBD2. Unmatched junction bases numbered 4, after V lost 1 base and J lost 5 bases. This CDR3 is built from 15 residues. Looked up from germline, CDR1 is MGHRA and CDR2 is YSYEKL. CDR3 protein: CASSQVGTSNNEQFF. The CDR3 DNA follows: TGCGCCAGCAGCCAAGTTGGGACTAGTAACAATGAGCAGTTCTTC.

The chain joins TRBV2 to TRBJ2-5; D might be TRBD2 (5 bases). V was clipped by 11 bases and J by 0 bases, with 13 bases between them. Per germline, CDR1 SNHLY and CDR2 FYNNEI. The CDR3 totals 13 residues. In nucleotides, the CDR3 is TGTGCCGGAGGACCGTACTACCAAGAGACCCAGTACTTC. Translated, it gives CAGGPYYQETQYF.

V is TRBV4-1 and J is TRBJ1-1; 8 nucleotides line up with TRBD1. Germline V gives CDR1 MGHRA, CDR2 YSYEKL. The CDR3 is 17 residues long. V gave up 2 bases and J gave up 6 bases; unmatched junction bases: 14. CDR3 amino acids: CASSQPHIDRGGAEAFF. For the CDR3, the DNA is TGCGCCAGCAGCCAACCCCACATTGACAGGGGAGGGGCTGAAGCTTTCTTT.

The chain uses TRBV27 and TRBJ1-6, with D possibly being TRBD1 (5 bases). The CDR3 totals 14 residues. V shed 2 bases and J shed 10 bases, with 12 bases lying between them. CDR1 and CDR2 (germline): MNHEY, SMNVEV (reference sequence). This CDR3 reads CASSLSGGGSPLHF. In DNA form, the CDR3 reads TGTGCCAGCAGTTTAAGCGGGGGAGGGTCACCCCTCCACTTT.

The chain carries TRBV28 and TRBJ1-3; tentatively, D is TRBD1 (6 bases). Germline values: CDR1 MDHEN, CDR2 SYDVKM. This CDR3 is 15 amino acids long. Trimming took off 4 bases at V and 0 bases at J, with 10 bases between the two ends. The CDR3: CASSWGTSSGNTIYF. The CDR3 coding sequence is TGTGCCAGCAGTTGGGGGACAAGCTCTGGAAACACCATATATTTT.

CDR3 protein: CATSDSGPYNEQFF. The DNA for the CDR3 is TGTGCCACCAGTGATTCTGGCCCCTACAATGAGCAGTTCTTC. V and J are TRBV24-1 and TRBJ2-1, with unresolved D. Germline CDR1 and CDR2: KGHDR and SFDVKD. The CDR3 runs 14 residues. Trimming pared 2 bases from V and 2 bases from J, leaving 6 bases between.